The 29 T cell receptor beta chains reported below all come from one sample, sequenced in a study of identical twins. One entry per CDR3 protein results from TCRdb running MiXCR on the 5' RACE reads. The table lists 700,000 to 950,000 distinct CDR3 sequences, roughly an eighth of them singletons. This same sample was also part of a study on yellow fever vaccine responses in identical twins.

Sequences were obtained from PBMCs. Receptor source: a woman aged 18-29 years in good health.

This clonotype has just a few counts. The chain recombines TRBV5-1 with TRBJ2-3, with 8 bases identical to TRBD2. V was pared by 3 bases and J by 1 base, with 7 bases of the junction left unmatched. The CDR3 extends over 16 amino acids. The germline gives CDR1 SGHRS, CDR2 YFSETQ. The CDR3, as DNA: TGCGCCAGCAGCTGGGGGGGACTAGACGGCACAGATACGCAGTATTTT. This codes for CASSWGGLDGTDTQYF.

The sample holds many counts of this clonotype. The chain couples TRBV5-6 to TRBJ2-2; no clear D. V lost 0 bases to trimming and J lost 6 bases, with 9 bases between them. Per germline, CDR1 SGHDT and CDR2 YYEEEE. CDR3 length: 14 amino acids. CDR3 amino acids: CASSLEVLAGELFF. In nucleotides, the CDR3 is TGTGCCAGCAGCTTGGAGGTTCTGGCCGGGGAGCTGTTTTTT.

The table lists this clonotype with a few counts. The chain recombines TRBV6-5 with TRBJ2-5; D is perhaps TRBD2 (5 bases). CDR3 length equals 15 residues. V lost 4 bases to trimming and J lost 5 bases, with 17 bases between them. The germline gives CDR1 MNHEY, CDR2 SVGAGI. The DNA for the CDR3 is TGTGCCAGCAGTTCCCCGGACTGGGAAGGGGAGACCCAGTACTTC. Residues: CASSSPDWEGETQYF.

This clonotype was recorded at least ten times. This chain's CDR3 is CASSQQLAGGPVEQFF. DNA of the CDR3: TGTGCCAGCAGCCAACAACTAGCGGGAGGGCCGGTTGAGCAGTTCTTC. This rearrangement joins TRBV14 to TRBJ2-1; TRBD2 matches at 13 bases. V lost 2 bases to trimming and J lost 9 bases; unmatched junction nucleotides: 7. CDR3 size: 16 residues. The V gene's germline CDR1 is SGHDN and CDR2 FVKESK. The full variable domain, with the rest looked up from reference TRBV14 and TRBJ2-1, is EAGVTQFPSHSVIEKGQTVTLRCDPISGHDNLYWYRRVMGKEIKFLLHFVKESKQDESGMPNNRFLAERTGGTYSTLKVQPAELEDSGVYFCASSQQLAGGPVEQFFGPGTRLTVL.

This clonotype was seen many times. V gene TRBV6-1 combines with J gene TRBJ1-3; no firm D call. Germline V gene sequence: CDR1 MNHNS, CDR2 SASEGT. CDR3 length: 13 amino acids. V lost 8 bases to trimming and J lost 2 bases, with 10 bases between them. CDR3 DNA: TGTGCCAGCTCTGTCGGGGCTGGAAACACCATATATTTT. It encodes CASSVGAGNTIYF.

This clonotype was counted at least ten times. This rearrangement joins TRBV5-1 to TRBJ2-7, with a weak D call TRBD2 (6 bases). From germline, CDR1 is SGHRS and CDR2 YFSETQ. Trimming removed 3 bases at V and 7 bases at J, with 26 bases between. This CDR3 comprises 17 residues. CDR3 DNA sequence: TGCGCCAGCAGCTCCTCGATGAATGGATTAGCGGCCCGGGAGCAGTACTTC. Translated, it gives CASSSSMNGLAAREQYF.

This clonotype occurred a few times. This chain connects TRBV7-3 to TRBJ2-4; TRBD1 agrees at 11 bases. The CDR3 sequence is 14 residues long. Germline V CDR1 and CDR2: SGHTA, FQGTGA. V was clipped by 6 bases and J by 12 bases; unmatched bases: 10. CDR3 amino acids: CASRLTRGQGDQYF. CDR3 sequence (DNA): TGTGCCAGCAGGCTTACTCGGGGACAGGGGGATCAGTACTTC.

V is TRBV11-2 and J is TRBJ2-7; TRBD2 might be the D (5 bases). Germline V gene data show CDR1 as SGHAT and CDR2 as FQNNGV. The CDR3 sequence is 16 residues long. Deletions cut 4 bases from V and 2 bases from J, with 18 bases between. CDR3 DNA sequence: TGTGCCAGCAGCTCCCGCCTCGGTCCGGGAACCTACGAGCAGTACGTC. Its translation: CASSSRLGPGTYEQYV.

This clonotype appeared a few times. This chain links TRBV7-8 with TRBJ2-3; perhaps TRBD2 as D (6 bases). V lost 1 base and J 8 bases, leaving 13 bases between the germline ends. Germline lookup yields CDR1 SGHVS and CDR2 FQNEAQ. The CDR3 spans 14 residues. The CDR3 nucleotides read TGTGCCAGCAGCTTAGATAGGGCCGGGGGTACGCAGTATTTT. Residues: CASSLDRAGGTQYF.

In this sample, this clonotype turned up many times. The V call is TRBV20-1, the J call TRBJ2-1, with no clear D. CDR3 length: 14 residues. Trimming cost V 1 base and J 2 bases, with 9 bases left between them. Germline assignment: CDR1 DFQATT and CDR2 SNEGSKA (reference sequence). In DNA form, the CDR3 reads TGCAGTGCTAGAGGGTTGGCTACCTACAATGAGCAGTTCTTC. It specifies CSARGLATYNEQFF.

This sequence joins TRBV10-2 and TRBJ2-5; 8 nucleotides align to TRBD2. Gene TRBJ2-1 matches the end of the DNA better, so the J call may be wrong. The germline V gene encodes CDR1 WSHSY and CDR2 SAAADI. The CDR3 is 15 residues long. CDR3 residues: CASSEAGGLKETQFF. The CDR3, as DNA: TGCGCCAGCAGTGAGGCGGGGGGCCTAAAAGAGACCCAGTTCTTC.

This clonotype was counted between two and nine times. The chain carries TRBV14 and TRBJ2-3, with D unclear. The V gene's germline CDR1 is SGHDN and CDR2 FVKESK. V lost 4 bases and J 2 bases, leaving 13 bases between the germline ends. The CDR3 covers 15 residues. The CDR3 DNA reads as TGTGCCAGCAGCCTAGAAGAATTTACCACAGATACGCAGTATTTT. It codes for CASSLEEFTTDTQYF. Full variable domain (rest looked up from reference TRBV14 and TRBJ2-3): EAGVTQFPSHSVIEKGQTVTLRCDPISGHDNLYWYRRVMGKEIKFLLHFVKESKQDESGMPNNRFLAERTGGTYSTLKVQPAELEDSGVYFCASSLEEFTTDTQYFGPGTRLTVL.

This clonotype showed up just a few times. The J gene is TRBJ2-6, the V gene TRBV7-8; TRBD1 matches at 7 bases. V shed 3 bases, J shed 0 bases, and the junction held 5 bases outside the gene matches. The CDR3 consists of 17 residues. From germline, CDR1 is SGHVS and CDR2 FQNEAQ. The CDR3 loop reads CASSLGTVVSGANVLTF. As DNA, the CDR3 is TGTGCCAGCAGCTTGGGGACAGTAGTCTCTGGGGCCAACGTCCTGACTTTC. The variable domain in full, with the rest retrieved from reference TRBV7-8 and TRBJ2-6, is GAGVSQSPRYKVAKRGQDVALRCDPISGHVSLFWYQQALGQGPEFLTYFQNEAQLDKSGLPSDRFFAERPEGSVSTLKIQRTQQEDSAVYLCASSLGTVVSGANVLTFGAGSRLTVL.

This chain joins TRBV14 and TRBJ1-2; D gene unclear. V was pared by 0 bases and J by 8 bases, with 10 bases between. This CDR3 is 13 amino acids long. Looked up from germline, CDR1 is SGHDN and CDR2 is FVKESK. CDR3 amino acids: CASSQDLMGGYTF. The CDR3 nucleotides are TGTGCCAGCAGCCAAGACCTTATGGGAGGCTACACCTTC.

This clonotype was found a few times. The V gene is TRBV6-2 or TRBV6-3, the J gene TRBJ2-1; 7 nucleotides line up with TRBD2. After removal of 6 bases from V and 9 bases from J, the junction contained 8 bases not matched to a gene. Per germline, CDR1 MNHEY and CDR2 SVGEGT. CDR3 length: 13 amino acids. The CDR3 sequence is CASSGSGMGEQFF. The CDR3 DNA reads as TGTGCCAGCAGCGGGAGCGGGATGGGTGAGCAGTTCTTC.

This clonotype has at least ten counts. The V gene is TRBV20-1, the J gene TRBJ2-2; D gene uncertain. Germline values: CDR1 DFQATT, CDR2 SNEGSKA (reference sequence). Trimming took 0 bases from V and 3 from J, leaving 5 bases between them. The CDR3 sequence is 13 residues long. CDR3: CSARDLDTGELFF. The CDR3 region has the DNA TGCAGTGCTAGAGATCTTGACACCGGGGAGCTGTTTTTT.

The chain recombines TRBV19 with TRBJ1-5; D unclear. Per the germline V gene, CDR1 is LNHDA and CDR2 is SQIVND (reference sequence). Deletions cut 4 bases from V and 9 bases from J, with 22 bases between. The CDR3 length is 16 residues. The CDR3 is CASSTREKVGGVPQHF. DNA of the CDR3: TGTGCCAGTAGTACCCGGGAGAAAGTGGGTGGAGTGCCCCAGCATTTT. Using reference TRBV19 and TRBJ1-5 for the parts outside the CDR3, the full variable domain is DGGITQSPKYLFRKEGQNVTLSCEQNLNHDAMYWYRQDPGQGLRLIYYSQIVNDFQKGDIAEGYSVSREKKESFPLTVTSAQKNPTAFYLCASSTREKVGGVPQHFGDGTRLSIL.

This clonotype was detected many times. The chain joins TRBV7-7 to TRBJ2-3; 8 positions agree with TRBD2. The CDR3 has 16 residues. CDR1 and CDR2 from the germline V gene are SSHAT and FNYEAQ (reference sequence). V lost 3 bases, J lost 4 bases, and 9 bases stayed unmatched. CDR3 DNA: TGTGCCAGCAGCTTTAGGACGGGGGGGCAGGCAGATACGCAGTATTTT. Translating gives CASSFRTGGQADTQYF.

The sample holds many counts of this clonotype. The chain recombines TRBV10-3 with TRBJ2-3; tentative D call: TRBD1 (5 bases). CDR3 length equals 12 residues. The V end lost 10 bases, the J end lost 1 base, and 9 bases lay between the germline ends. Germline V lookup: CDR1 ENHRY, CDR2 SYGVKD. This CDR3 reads CATSRGTDTQYF. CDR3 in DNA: TGTGCCACCTCCAGGGGCACAGATACGCAGTATTTT.

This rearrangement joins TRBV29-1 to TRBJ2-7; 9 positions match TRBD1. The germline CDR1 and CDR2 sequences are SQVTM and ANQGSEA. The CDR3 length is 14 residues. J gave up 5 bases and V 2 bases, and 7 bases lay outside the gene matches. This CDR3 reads CSVESRTGEDEQYF. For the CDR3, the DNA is TGCAGCGTTGAAAGTCGGACAGGGGAGGACGAGCAGTACTTC.

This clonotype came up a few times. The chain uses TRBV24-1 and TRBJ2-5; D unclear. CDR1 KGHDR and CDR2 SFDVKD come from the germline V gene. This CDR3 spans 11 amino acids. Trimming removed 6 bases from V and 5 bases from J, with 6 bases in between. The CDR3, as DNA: TGTGCCACCAGTCTCGCTGAGACCCAGTACTTC. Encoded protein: CATSLAETQYF.

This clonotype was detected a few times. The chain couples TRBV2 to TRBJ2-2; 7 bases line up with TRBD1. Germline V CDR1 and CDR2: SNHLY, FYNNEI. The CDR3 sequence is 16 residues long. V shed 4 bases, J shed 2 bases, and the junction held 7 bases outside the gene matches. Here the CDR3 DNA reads TGTGCCAGCAGTGGGGAGACAGGGAATAACACCGGGGAGCTGTTTTTT. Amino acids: CASSGETGNNTGELFF. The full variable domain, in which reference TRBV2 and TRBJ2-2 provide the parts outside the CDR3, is EPEVTQTPSHQVTQMGQEVILRCVPISNHLYFYWYRQILGQKVEFLVSFYNNEISEKSEIFDDQFSVERPDGSNFTLKIRSTKLEDSAMYFCASSGETGNNTGELFFGEGSRLTVL.

CDR3 in DNA: TGTGCCAGCAGTTATAGCGGGGGGGCAAAAGAGCAGTACGTC. Translated, it gives CASSYSGGAKEQYV. The V and J genes are TRBV12-3 or TRBV12-4 and TRBJ2-7; TRBD2 aligns across 11 bases. The ends lost 4 bases at V and 7 bases at J; junction bases unmatched: 6. The CDR3 has 14 residues.

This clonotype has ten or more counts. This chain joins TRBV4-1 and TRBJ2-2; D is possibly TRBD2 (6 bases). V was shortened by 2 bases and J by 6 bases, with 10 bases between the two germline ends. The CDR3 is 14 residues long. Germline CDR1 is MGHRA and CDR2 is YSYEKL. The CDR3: CASSQFTSPGELFF. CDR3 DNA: TGCGCCAGCAGCCAATTCACTAGCCCCGGGGAGCTGTTTTTT.

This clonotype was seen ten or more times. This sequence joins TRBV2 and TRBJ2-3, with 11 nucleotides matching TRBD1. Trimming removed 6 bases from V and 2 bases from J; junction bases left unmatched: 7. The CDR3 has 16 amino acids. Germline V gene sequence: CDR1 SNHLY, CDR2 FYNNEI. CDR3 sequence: CASRSGQGANTDTQYF. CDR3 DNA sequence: TGTGCCAGCAGATCCGGACAGGGGGCGAACACAGATACGCAGTATTTT.

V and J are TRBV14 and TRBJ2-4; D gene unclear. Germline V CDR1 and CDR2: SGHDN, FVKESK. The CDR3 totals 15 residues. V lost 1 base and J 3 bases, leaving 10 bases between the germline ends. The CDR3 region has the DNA TGTGCCAGCAGCCAAGGGGTGGGCCTCAAAAACATTCAGTACTTC. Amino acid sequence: CASSQGVGLKNIQYF.

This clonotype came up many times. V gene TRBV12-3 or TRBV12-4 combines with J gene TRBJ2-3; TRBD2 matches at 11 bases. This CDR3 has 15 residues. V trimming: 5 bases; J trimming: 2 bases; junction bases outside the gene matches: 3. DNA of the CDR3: TGTGCCAGCAGTCTGACTAGCGGGATCACAGATACGCAGTATTTT. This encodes CASSLTSGITDTQYF.

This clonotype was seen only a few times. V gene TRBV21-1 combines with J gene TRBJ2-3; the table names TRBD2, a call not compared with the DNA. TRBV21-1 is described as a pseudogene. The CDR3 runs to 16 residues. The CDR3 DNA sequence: TGTGCCAGTAGGATGACTAGCGGGGGTTTAACAGATACGCAGTATTTT. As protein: CASRMTSGGLTDTQYF.

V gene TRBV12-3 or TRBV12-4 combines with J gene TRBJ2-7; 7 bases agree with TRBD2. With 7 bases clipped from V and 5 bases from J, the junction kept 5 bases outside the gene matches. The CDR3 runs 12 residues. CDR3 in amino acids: CASKRGDHEQYF. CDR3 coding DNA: TGTGCCAGCAAACGGGGGGACCACGAGCAGTACTTC.